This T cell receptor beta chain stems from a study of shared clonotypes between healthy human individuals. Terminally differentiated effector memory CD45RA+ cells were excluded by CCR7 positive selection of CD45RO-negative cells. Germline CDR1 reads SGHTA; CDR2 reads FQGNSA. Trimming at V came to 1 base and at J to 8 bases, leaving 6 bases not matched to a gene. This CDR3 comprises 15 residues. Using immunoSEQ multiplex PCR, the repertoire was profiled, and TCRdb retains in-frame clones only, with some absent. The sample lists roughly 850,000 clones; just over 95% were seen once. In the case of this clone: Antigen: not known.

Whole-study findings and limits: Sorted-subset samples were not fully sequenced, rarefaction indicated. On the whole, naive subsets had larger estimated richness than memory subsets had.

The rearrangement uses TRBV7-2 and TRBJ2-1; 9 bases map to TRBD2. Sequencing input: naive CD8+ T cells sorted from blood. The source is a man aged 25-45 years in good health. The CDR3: CASSLEGTSWDEQFF. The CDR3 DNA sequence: TGTGCCAGCAGCTTAGAGGGGACTAGCTGGGATGAGCAGTTCTTC.